A selection of T cell receptor beta chains follows, all from one sample in a study of OX40 agonist ivuxolimab in advanced cancers. The table came from immunoSEQ multiplex PCR; TCRdb's copy has only in-frame clones and leaves some out. The data show 30,000 to 40,000 clones, with nearly 85% seen just once and less than 25% held by the top ten. This sample comprised CD4+ or CD8+ T cells sorted from blood, obtained in a trial of the OX40 agonist ivuxolimab. The receptors were sampled from an adult with an advanced solid tumor such as melanoma, head and neck, liver or kidney cancer. CDR3s include the opening cysteine and the closing phenylalanine or tryptophan. The D gene is left open where the match is weak. The size field is filled for only some rows; it gives once, few, many or a size class.

V gene: TRBV13
D gene: TRBD1
clone size: -
CDR3 length: 16
J gene: TRBJ2-1
CDR3 protein: CASSPVTGGPYNEQFF
CDR3 DNA: TGTGCCAGCAGCCCTGTGACAGGGGGCCCATACAATGAGCAGTTCTTC

V gene: TRBV29-1
D gene: -
clone size: -
CDR3 length: 14
J gene: TRBJ2-2
CDR3 protein: CSAVMGGHTGELFF
CDR3 DNA: TGCAGCGCCGTGATGGGGGGGCACACCGGGGAGCTGTTTTTT

V gene: TRBV4-1
D gene: -
clone size: -
CDR3 length: 15
J gene: TRBJ1-2
CDR3 protein: CASSQDPSAGSYDTF
CDR3 DNA: TGCGCCAGCAGCCAAGATCCGTCTGCGGGGTCGTACGACACCTTC

V gene: TRBV19
D gene: -
clone size: -
CDR3 length: 13
J gene: TRBJ1-2
CDR3 protein: CASSISRNYGYTF
CDR3 DNA: TGTGCCAGTAGTATCTCCCGAAACTATGGCTACACCTTC

V gene: TRBV15
D gene: -
clone size: -
CDR3 length: 16
J gene: TRBJ2-1
CDR3 protein: CATSRGRQSSYNEQFF
CDR3 DNA: TGTGCCACCAGCAGAGGTAGACAGAGCTCCTACAATGAGCAGTTCTTC

V gene: TRBV4-1
D gene: -
clone size: -
CDR3 length: 17
J gene: TRBJ1-5
CDR3 protein: CASSQDGSRDSNQPQHF
CDR3 DNA: TGCGCCAGCAGCCAAGATGGTTCACGGGATAGCAATCAGCCCCAGCATTTT

V gene: TRBV4-2
D gene: TRBD2
clone size: -
CDR3 length: 15
J gene: TRBJ2-7
CDR3 protein: CASSQAGTRTYEQYF
CDR3 DNA: TGTGCCAGCAGCCAAGCCGGGACTAGGACCTACGAGCAGTACTTC

V gene: TRBV4-2
D gene: TRBD1
clone size: -
CDR3 length: 14
J gene: TRBJ2-7
CDR3 protein: CASSPRDRVYEQYF
CDR3 DNA: TGTGCCAGCAGCCCCCGGGACAGGGTCTACGAGCAGTACTTC

V gene: TRBV28
D gene: -
clone size: -
CDR3 length: 15
J gene: TRBJ1-1
CDR3 protein: CASSLLLGPRGEAFF
CDR3 DNA: TGTGCCAGCAGTCTACTTCTGGGACCGAGGGGTGAAGCTTTCTTT

V gene: TRBV13
D gene: -
clone size: -
CDR3 length: 12
J gene: TRBJ2-5
CDR3 protein: CASSWGRETQYF
CDR3 DNA: TGTGCCAGCAGCTGGGGGCGAGAGACCCAGTACTTC

V gene: TRBV27
D gene: -
clone size: -
CDR3 length: 13
J gene: TRBJ1-5
CDR3 protein: CASSFRGHQPQHF
CDR3 DNA: TGTGCCAGCAGTTTCCGGGGTCATCAGCCCCAGCATTTT

V gene: TRBV6-6
D gene: -
clone size: few
CDR3 length: 14
J gene: TRBJ2-1
CDR3 protein: CASGKQDSYNEQFF
CDR3 DNA: TGTGCCAGCGGGAAACAAGACAGTTACAATGAGCAGTTCTTC

V gene: TRBV19
D gene: -
clone size: -
CDR3 length: 12
J gene: TRBJ1-3
CDR3 protein: CATWDSGNTIYF
CDR3 DNA: TGTGCCACCTGGGACTCTGGAAACACCATATATTTT

V gene: TRBV19
D gene: TRBD2
clone size: -
CDR3 length: 17
J gene: TRBJ2-1
CDR3 protein: CASSLTAGDPFYNEQFF
CDR3 DNA: TGTGCCAGTAGTCTAACCGCGGGAGATCCTTTCTACAATGAGCAGTTCTTC

V gene: TRBV11-2
D gene: TRBD2
clone size: -
CDR3 length: 15
J gene: TRBJ2-1
CDR3 protein: CASSLDDRLAKEQFF
CDR3 DNA: TGTGCCAGCAGCTTAGATGACCGACTAGCTAAGGAGCAGTTCTTC

V gene: TRBV18
D gene: -
clone size: -
CDR3 length: 15
J gene: TRBJ1-2
CDR3 protein: CASSPPYGTQYGYTF
CDR3 DNA: TGTGCCAGCTCACCACCTTATGGGACACAGTATGGCTACACCTTC

V gene: TRBV11-1
D gene: -
clone size: -
CDR3 length: 16
J gene: TRBJ2-3
CDR3 protein: CASSLLDESSTDTQYF
CDR3 DNA: TGTGCCAGCAGCCTCCTGGACGAATCTAGCACAGATACGCAGTATTTT

V gene: TRBV19
D gene: -
clone size: -
CDR3 length: 11
J gene: TRBJ1-1
CDR3 protein: CASGVGTEAFF
CDR3 DNA: TGTGCCAGCGGTGTAGGGACTGAAGCTTTCTTT

V gene: TRBV27
D gene: TRBD1
clone size: -
CDR3 length: 17
J gene: TRBJ1-1
CDR3 protein: CASGSTGITSMNTEAFF
CDR3 DNA: TGTGCCAGCGGGTCGACAGGGATTACTAGCATGAACACTGAAGCTTTCTTT

V gene: TRBV9
D gene: -
clone size: -
CDR3 length: 15
J gene: TRBJ2-2
CDR3 protein: CASSHTTVNTGELFF
CDR3 DNA: TGTGCCAGCAGCCACACGACGGTGAACACCGGGGAGCTGTTTTTT

V gene: TRBV6-5
D gene: TRBD2
clone size: -
CDR3 length: 16
J gene: TRBJ2-3
CDR3 protein: CASSYGLAGGTDTQYF
CDR3 DNA: TGTGCCAGCAGTTACGGACTAGCGGGGGGCACAGATACGCAGTATTTT

V gene: TRBV9
D gene: -
clone size: few
CDR3 length: 12
J gene: TRBJ2-5
CDR3 protein: CASSRTQETQYF
CDR3 DNA: TGTGCCAGCAGCCGGACCCAAGAGACCCAGTACTTC

V gene: TRBV2
D gene: TRBD2
clone size: few
CDR3 length: 14
J gene: TRBJ2-7
CDR3 protein: CASSELAGDFAQYF
CDR3 DNA: TGTGCCAGCAGTGAGCTAGCGGGGGATTTCGCGCAGTACTTC

V gene: TRBV7-7
D gene: TRBD1
clone size: -
CDR3 length: 16
J gene: TRBJ2-5
CDR3 protein: CASSSSTGRPQETQYF
CDR3 DNA: TGTGCTAGCAGCTCCTCGACAGGGAGACCCCAAGAGACCCAGTACTTC

V gene: TRBV5-1
D gene: TRBD1
clone size: -
CDR3 length: 14
J gene: TRBJ1-5
CDR3 protein: CASSLTGGNQPQHF
CDR3 DNA: TGCGCCAGCAGCTTGACAGGGGGTAATCAGCCCCAGCATTTT

V gene: TRBV7-9
D gene: -
clone size: -
CDR3 length: 12
J gene: TRBJ2-7
CDR3 protein: CASSLSRYEQYF
CDR3 DNA: TGTGCCAGCAGCCTCTCACGCTACGAGCAGTACTTC